This record concerns one TCR beta chain sequence. One end of the junction fails to match germline, which may point to a read error. The entry originates in a study of blood T cell repertoires in COVID-19. Study background: The origin of the acute and convalescent COVID-19 samples was the United States, Italy and Spain. T cells, B-cell-depleted T cells, or PBMCs provided the cDNA or gDNA that served as material.

Germline V gene lookup returns CDR1 DFQATT and CDR2 SNEGSKA (reference sequence). This CDR3 has 11 residues. Study processing details: Amplification of reference gene primers provided the estimated nucleated cell counts. The table came from immunoSEQ multiplex PCR; TCRdb's copy has only in-frame clones and leaves some out. The DNA was the basis for D and trimming; V, J and clone size are from that table. This table holds about 140,000 clones, roughly 90% found once. This TCR came from a man between 45 and 60 years old with active or convalescent COVID-19. The material sequenced was peripheral blood. The chain is built from TRBV20-1 and TRBJ2-7; 11 bases agree with TRBD2. The CDR3 DNA reads TGCAGTGCTAGCGAGGGACTAGCGGCACTTTTC. It codes for CSASEGLAALF.